This TCR beta chain was documented in a study of blood T cell repertoires in COVID-19. Study as a whole: Some COVID-19 samples were acute and others convalescent; all came from the United States, Italy and Spain. PBMCs, B-cell-depleted T cells, or T cells were the source of the cDNA or gDNA that made up the material.

The CDR3 is 13 amino acids. Germline V gene data show CDR1 as LNHDA and CDR2 as SQIVND (reference sequence). Trimming left V 6 bases short and J 4 bases short, with 11 bases between. The authors' processing: Estimation of nucleated cell counts was performed using reference gene primer amplification. TCRdb's table, derived via immunoSEQ multiplex PCR, lists solely in-frame clones and lacks some. V and J calls and clone size are those listed in that table; D and trimming were worked out from the DNA. Among 150,000 or so clones listed, approximately 82% were seen once. The source material was peripheral blood. V and J are TRBV19 and TRBJ2-3, with D perhaps TRBD2 (6 bases). The TCR originated in a woman in her forties or fifties in a cohort sampled during active or convalescent COVID-19. In DNA, the CDR3 is TGTGCCAGTAGGGGGGGTAACGCAGATACGCAGTATTTT. Its translation is CASRGGNADTQYF.